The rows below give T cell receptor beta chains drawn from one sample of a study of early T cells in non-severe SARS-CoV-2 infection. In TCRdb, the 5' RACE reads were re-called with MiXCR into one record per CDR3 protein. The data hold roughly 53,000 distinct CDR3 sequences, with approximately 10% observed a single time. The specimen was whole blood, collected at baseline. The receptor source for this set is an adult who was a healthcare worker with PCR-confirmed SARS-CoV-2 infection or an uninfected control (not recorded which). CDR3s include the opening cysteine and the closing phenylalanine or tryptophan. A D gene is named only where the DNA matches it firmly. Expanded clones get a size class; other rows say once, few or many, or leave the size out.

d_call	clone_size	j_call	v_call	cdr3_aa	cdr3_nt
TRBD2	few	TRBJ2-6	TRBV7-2	CASSSRGGSSGANVLTF	TGTGCCAGCAGCTCCAGAGGCGGGAGCTCTGGGGCCAACGTCCTGACTTTC
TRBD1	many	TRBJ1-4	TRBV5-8	CASPSDRGFSHEKLFF	TGTGCCAGCCCCTCTGACAGGGGCTTCAGCCATGAAAAACTGTTTTTT
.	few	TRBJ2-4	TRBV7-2	CASTPVRFTKNIQYF	TGTGCTAGCACCCCGGTGAGATTCACAAAAAACATTCAGTACTTC
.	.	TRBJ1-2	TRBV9	CASSGHEQGYTF	TGTGCCAGCAGCGGCCACGAACAGGGCTACACCTTC
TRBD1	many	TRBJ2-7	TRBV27	CASSPRQGRDEQYF	TGTGCCAGCAGTCCGCGACAGGGTCGCGACGAGCAGTACTTC
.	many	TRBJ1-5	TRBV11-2	CASSSRVDQPQHF	TGTGCCAGCAGCTCCAGGGTGGATCAGCCCCAGCATTTT
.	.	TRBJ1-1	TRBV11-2	CASSPRRGTEAFF	TGTGCCAGCAGCCCCCGACGGGGGACTGAAGCTTTCTTT
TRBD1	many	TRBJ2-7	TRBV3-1	CASSLRDRAFGEQYF	TGTGCCAGCAGCCTCCGGGACAGGGCTTTTGGCGAGCAGTACTTC
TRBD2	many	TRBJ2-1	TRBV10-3	CAISRTSGVYNEQFF	TGTGCCATCAGTCGAACTAGCGGGGTTTACAATGAGCAGTTCTTC
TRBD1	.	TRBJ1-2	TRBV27	CASRQQGAAYGYTF	TGTGCCAGCAGGCAACAGGGGGCGGCCTATGGCTACACCTTC
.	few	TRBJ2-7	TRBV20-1	CSATRTGAVGQYF	TGCAGTGCTACCAGGACGGGAGCCGTTGGGCAGTACTTC
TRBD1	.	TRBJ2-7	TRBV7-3	CASSLSGTATYEQYF	TGTGCCAGCAGCTTGTCCGGGACAGCGACCTACGAGCAGTACTTC
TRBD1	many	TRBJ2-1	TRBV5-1	CASGKDRASNEQFF	TGCGCCAGCGGAAAGGACAGGGCGTCGAATGAGCAGTTCTTC
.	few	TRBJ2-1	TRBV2	CASSELRTEFF	TGTGCCAGCAGTGAATTGAGGACAGAGTTCTTC
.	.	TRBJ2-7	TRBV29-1	CSALTGLEQYF	TGCAGCGCCCTGACAGGTCTTGAGCAGTACTTC
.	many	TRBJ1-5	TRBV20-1	CSASPTGPNQPQHF	TGCAGTGCTAGCCCCACAGGTCCCAATCAGCCCCAGCATTTT
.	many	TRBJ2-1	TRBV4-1	CASSQVNLVSYNEQFF	TGCGCCAGCAGCCAAGTAAACCTGGTCTCCTACAATGAGCAGTTCTTC
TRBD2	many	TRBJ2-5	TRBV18	CASSTQDGGETQYF	TGTGCCAGCTCAACCCAGGACGGGGGGGAGACCCAGTACTTC
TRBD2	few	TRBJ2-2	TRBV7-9	CASSPPRAGVGELFF	TGTGCCAGCAGCCCCCCCAGAGCGGGAGTCGGGGAGCTGTTTTTT
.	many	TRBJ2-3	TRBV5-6	CASSLSRADTQYF	TGTGCCAGCAGCTTAAGCAGGGCAGATACGCAGTATTTT
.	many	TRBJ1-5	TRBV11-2	CASSPGMSNQPQHF	TGTGCCAGCAGCCCTGGGATGAGCAATCAGCCCCAGCATTTT